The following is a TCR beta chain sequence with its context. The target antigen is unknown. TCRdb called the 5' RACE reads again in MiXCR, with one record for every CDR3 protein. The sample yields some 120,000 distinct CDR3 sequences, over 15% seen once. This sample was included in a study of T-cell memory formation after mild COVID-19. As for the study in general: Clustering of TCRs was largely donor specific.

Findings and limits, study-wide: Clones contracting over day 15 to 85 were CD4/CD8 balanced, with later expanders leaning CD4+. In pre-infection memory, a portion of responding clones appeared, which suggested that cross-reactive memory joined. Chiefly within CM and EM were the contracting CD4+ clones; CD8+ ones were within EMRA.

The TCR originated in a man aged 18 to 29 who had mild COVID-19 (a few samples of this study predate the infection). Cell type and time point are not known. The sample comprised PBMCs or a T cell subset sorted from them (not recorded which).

As DNA, the CDR3 is TGTGCCAGCAGCCACCGAGGATGGGGAAACACTGAAGCTTTCTTT. It encodes CASSHRGWGNTEAFF. This chain uses TRBV5-6 with TRBJ1-1; no definite D call. CDR1 and CDR2 (germline): SGHDT, YYEEEE. V lost 4 bases and J lost 2, with 15 bases in between. The CDR3 consists of 15 residues.